This TCR beta chain stems from a study of vaccination and CD4 T cells after COVID-19. Study summary: Six males and four females, two Hispanic, made up the convalescents. Overlapping SARS-CoV-2, HCoV-NL63, HCoV-OC43 and HCoV-229E spike peptides stimulated the cells.

The treatment: approximately 9-day PBMC culture with coronavirus spike peptide pools or control peptides (ViraFEST assay). ViraFEST relied on peptide pools to expand antigen-specific T cells; the TCRs were sequenced afterward. The medium had half its volume replaced with fresh IL-2 medium on days 3 and 7. An Oncomine TCR Beta short-read assay was used to sequence the DNA from cultured CD4+ T cells. TCRdb reprocessed the PCR reads via MiXCR and lists one record per CDR3 protein. The data hold under 25,000 distinct CDR3 sequences, with over 45% observed a single time. This CDR3 contains 12 residues. V lost 6 bases to trimming and J lost 4 bases, with 12 bases between them. Germline lookup yields CDR1 DFQATT and CDR2 SNEGSKA (reference sequence). This clonotype was picked up a small number of times. Its antigen is as yet unknown.

The specimen sequenced was cultured CD4+ T cells from blood. The chain employs TRBV20-1 and TRBJ1-1; D is undetermined. This sequence originates from a human donor with COVID-19. CDR3 protein: CSAPRMGTEAFF. Written as DNA, the CDR3 is TGCAGTGCCCCCCGGATGGGCACTGAAGCTTTCTTT.